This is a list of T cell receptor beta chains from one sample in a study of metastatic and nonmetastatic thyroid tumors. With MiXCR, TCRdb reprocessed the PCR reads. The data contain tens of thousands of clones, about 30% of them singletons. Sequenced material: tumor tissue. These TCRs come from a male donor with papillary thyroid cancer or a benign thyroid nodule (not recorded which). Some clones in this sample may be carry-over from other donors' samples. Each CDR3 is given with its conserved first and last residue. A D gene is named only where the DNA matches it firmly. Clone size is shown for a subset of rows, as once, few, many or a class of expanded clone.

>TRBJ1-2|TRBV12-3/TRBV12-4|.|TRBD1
TGTGCCAGCAGTTTACTGACGGACAGGTTGGATGGCTACACCTTC
CASSLLTDRLDGYTF
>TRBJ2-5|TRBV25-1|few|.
TGTGCCAGCAGTACCTACTGGGTTCGAGAGACCCAGTACTTC
CASSTYWVRETQYF
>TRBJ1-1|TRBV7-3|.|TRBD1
TGTGCCAGCAGCTTGGGACAGGGAACTGAAGCTTTCTTT
CASSLGQGTEAFF
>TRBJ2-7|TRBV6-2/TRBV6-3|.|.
TGTGCCAGCACCACGGGCGAAATGGGCGAGCAGTACTTC
CASTTGEMGEQYF
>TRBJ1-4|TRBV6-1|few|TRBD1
TGTGCCAGCAGTGAAGGGGGGACAGGCTCTGAAAAACTGTTTTTT
CASSEGGTGSEKLFF
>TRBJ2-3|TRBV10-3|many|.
TGTGCCATCAGTGAAGGCGGTGCAGCAGATACGCAGTATTTT
CAISEGGAADTQYF
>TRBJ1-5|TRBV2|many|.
TGTGCCAGCTGGGACACCGGGGGGCAGCCCCAGCATTTT
CASWDTGGQPQHF
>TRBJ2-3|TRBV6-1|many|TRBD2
TGTGCCAGCAGTGAAATAGCGGGGCGCACAGATACGCAGTATTTT
CASSEIAGRTDTQYF
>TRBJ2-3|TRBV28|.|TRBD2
TGTGCCTGGGGGGGGTCTCTAGGCACAGATACGCAGTATTTT
CAWGGSLGTDTQYF
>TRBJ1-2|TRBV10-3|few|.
TGTGCCATCAGCCCACAGGGCTCCTATGGCTACACCTTC
CAISPQGSYGYTF
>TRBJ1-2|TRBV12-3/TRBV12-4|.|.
TGTGCCAGCAGTTTAGAGGTTGGCTACACCTTC
CASSLEVGYTF
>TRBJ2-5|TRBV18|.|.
TGTGCCAGCTCACCAACTGAAGAGACCCAGTACTTC
CASSPTEETQYF
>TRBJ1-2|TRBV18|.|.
TGTGCCAGCTCACCTGGACAGTTCCCCGGCAATGGCTACACCTTC
CASSPGQFPGNGYTF
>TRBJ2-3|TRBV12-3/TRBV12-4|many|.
TGTGCCAGCAGACCCGCGGGCCGCGTTTGGGATACGCAGTATTTT
CASRPAGRVWDTQYF
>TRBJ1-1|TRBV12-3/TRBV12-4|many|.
TGTGCCAGCAAGTTGACCTATTCACAGAACACTGAAGCTTTCTTT
CASKLTYSQNTEAFF
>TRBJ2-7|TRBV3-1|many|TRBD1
TGTGCCAGCAGCCAAAGGGGGACAGGTCTCTACGAGCAGTACTTC
CASSQRGTGLYEQYF
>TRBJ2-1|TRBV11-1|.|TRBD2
TGTGCCAGCCGGGAAGCTAGCGGGAGGGGTTCCTACAATGAGCAGTTCTTC
CASREASGRGSYNEQFF
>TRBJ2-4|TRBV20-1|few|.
TGCAGTGCTCCTCAGCCTAACATTCAGTACTTC
CSAPQPNIQYF
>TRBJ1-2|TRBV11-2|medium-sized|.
TGTGCCAGCAGCTCCGGGTCAGGGCTAAGTGGCTACACCTTC
CASSSGSGLSGYTF
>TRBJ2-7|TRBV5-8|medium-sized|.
TGTGCCAGCAGCCCCGATAACGACAGGAAAGCCTCCCAGTACTTC
CASSPDNDRKASQYF
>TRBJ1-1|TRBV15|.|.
TGTGCCACCAGCAGAGATGAGCTCGTGGTCAGATCTTTCTTT
CATSRDELVVRSFF
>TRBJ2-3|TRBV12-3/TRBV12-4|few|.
TGTGCCAGCAGTTTAGGGGCAGGGCCAAGCACAGATACGCAGTATTTT
CASSLGAGPSTDTQYF
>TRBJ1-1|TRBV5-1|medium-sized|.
TGCGCCAGCAGCTTGGAAGACCCCCGGAACACTGAAGCTTTCTTT
CASSLEDPRNTEAFF
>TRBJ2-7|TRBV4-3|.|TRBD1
TGCGCCAGCAGCCAAGATTGGGACAGACCATGGGTGGTTTACGAGCAGTACTTC
CASSQDWDRPWVVYEQYF
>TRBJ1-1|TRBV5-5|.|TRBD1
TGTGCCAGCAGCGTGACAGGGGACAACACTGAAGCTTTCTTT
CASSVTGDNTEAFF
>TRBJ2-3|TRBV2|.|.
TGTGCCAGCGGTTACGGGTTGGTTCACACAGACACGCAGTATTTT
CASGYGLVHTDTQYF
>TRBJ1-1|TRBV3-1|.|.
TGTGCCAGCAGCCAGGGCTTTTATCGAGCTTTCTTT
CASSQGFYRAFF